The entry below describes one T cell receptor beta chain. These data are taken from a study of T cell responses to AZD1222 COVID-19 vaccine. CDR3 length equals 16 residues. Trimming took off 5 bases at V and 10 bases at J, with 23 bases between the two ends. Looked up from germline, CDR1 is LNHDA and CDR2 is SQIVND (reference sequence). Clones were read by immunoSEQ multiplex PCR, and TCRdb kept only the in-frame ones, dropping some. Counted here are 120,000 to 150,000 clones, about nine tenths occurring once; the ten biggest clones make up about 4%. Sequenced here: peripheral blood, sampled 28 days after the second AZD1222 dose. The clonotype comes from an adult who received the AZD1222 COVID-19 vaccine. The rearrangement uses TRBV19 and TRBJ1-4; no clear D gene. The CDR3 sequence: CASSPRGRDVSGKLFF. CDR3 in DNA: TGTGCCAGTAGTCCCCGAGGGCGAGACGTGAGTGGAAAACTGTTTTTT.